A selection of T cell receptor beta chains follows, all from one sample in a study of a mutant IDH1 vaccine in newly diagnosed glioma. These receptors lack a known antigen. Repertoires were generated with immunoSEQ multiplex PCR, while TCRdb's copy carries only in-frame clones and drops some. The top ten hold around 5.3% of the sample, which has fewer than 95,000 clones, 70% to 90% seen once. The source material was PBMCs, sampled from a glioma patient whose treatment included an IDH1 peptide vaccine. Source of these receptors: a man aged 40-49 years with glioma. CDR3s include the opening cysteine and the closing phenylalanine or tryptophan. The D gene is left open where the match is weak. Size is omitted from some rows. Given values are once, few, many or a class for expanded clones.

>TRBJ1-2|.|TRBV12-5|.
CASGRETQGRGYTF
TGTGCTAGTGGTCGTGAAACACAAGGACGGGGCTACACCTTC
>TRBJ1-4|once|TRBV5-1|.
CASSLVAGAQEKLFF
TGCGCCAGCAGCTTGGTGGCGGGGGCGCAGGAAAAACTGTTTTTT
>TRBJ2-3|.|TRBV9|.
CASSVGGGSSTDTQYF
TGTGCCAGCAGCGTAGGGGGCGGCTCTAGCACAGATACGCAGTATTTT
>TRBJ2-7|many|TRBV7-2|.
CASSLTVYEQYF
TGTGCCAGCAGCTTAACGGTTTACGAGCAGTACTTC
>TRBJ1-1|.|TRBV15|.
CATSSTRGNTEAFF
TGTGCCACCAGCAGTACAAGGGGGAACACTGAAGCTTTCTTT
>TRBJ1-1|.|TRBV19|TRBD1
CASKLTGGHTEAFF
TGTGCCAGTAAACTGACAGGGGGGCACACTGAAGCTTTCTTT
>TRBJ2-5|.|TRBV15|TRBD2
CATSRELARETQYF
TGTGCCACCAGCAGAGAACTAGCGAGAGAGACCCAGTACTTC
>TRBJ2-2|.|TRBV6-1|.
CASKAAEVPGELFF
TGTGCCAGTAAAGCTGCCGAGGTCCCCGGGGAGCTGTTTTTT
>TRBJ2-7|.|TRBV5-4|.
CASSSEWGSYEQYF
TGTGCCAGCAGCTCCGAATGGGGGTCCTACGAGCAGTACTTC
>TRBJ2-1|.|TRBV6-1|.
CASSQAVARDEQFF
TGTGCCAGCAGCCAAGCGGTAGCTCGGGATGAGCAGTTCTTC
>TRBJ2-6|.|TRBV25-1|.
CASSEATASGANVLTF
TGTGCCAGCAGTGAAGCAACAGCCTCTGGGGCCAACGTCCTGACTTTC
>TRBJ2-5|.|TRBV11-2|.
CASSLVALAEETQYF
TGTGCCAGCAGCTTAGTAGCCCTAGCCGAAGAGACCCAGTACTTC
>TRBJ2-1|.|TRBV10-1|TRBD2
CASSERTSGSFDEQFF
TGCGCCAGCAGTGAGAGGACTAGCGGGAGTTTTGATGAGCAGTTCTTC
>TRBJ2-1|.|TRBV4-2|.
CASSHSGSPSNEQFF
TGTGCCAGCAGCCATTCGGGGAGCCCTAGCAATGAGCAGTTCTTC
>TRBJ2-1|.|TRBV27|TRBD2
CASRGLAGDYNEQFF
TGTGCCAGCAGGGGGCTAGCGGGAGACTACAATGAGCAGTTCTTC
>TRBJ2-7|.|TRBV7-2|TRBD2
CASSPFGGVKQYF
TGTGCCAGCAGCCCCTTCGGGGGGGTAAAGCAGTACTTC
>TRBJ2-7|.|TRBV11-2|TRBD2
CASREHGGYPSFGEQYF
TGTGCCAGCCGCGAACACGGGGGGTACCCCTCATTCGGCGAGCAGTACTTC
>TRBJ2-3|.|TRBV7-6|.
CASSLAGTSSTDTQYF
TGTGCCAGCAGCTTAGCAGGGACATCGAGCACAGATACGCAGTATTTT
>TRBJ2-7|few|TRBV7-2|.
CASSPSYEQYF
TGTGCCAGCAGCCCCTCCTACGAGCAGTACTTC
>TRBJ2-1|.|TRBV5-5|.
CASSSLRGGYNEQFF
TGTGCCAGCAGCAGCCTCAGGGGTGGGTACAATGAGCAGTTCTTC
>TRBJ2-1|.|TRBV12-5|.
CASGLVSGTVQFF
TGTGCTAGTGGTTTGGTATCTGGGACGGTGCAGTTCTTC
>TRBJ2-7|.|TRBV7-8|.
CASSSLGTQHYEQYF
TGTGCCAGCAGCTCCCTCGGGACTCAGCACTACGAGCAGTACTTC
>TRBJ2-6|.|TRBV28|TRBD1
CASSYGPTGGAGANVLTF
TGTGCCAGCAGTTACGGACCAACAGGGGGCGCTGGGGCCAACGTCCTGACTTTC
>TRBJ1-1|.|TRBV4-3|.
CASSSTANTEAFF
TGCGCCAGCAGCTCGACGGCGAACACTGAAGCTTTCTTT
>TRBJ2-3|once|TRBV5-6|TRBD2
CASSLVGTTLTDTQYF
TGTGCCAGCAGCTTGGTAGGGACTACTCTCACAGATACGCAGTATTTT
>TRBJ2-7|many|TRBV6-1|TRBD1
CASSDLKGASYEQYF
TGTGCCAGCAGTGACCTCAAGGGGGCTTCCTACGAGCAGTACTTC
>TRBJ2-7|.|TRBV7-2|TRBD1
CASSYGTGSLEQYF
TGTGCCAGCAGCTACGGGACAGGTTCCCTCGAGCAGTACTTC
>TRBJ1-1|.|TRBV5-4|TRBD1
CASRLQGAGNTEAFF
TGTGCCAGCAGGCTACAGGGGGCAGGGAACACTGAAGCTTTCTTT
>TRBJ2-1|.|TRBV2|.
CASSDGPYNEQFF
TGTGCCAGCAGTGACGGCCCTTACAATGAGCAGTTCTTC
>TRBJ1-2|.|TRBV7-9|.
CASSLDGDRGGYTF
TGTGCCAGCAGCTTAGATGGGGACCGGGGTGGCTACACCTTC
>TRBJ2-7|.|TRBV28|.
CASTKGGAGYEQYF
TGTGCCAGCACAAAGGGGGGAGCTGGCTACGAGCAGTACTTC
>TRBJ2-5|.|TRBV6-1|.
CASSGPRETQYF
TGTGCCAGCTCAGGACCCCGGGAGACCCAGTACTTC
>TRBJ2-1|.|TRBV10-3|TRBD2
CASRVTSGGGNEQFF
TGTGCCTCGAGGGTTACTAGCGGGGGGGGAAATGAGCAGTTCTTC
>TRBJ2-2|.|TRBV30|.
CAWTYWNTGELFF
TGTGCCTGGACCTACTGGAACACCGGGGAGCTGTTTTTT
>TRBJ1-3|.|TRBV7-8|.
CASSLDQSSGNTIYF
TGTGCCAGCAGCTTAGACCAGAGCTCTGGAAACACCATATATTTT
>TRBJ2-7|.|TRBV27|TRBD1
CASSLIQGAAYEQYF
TGTGCCAGCAGTTTAATCCAGGGGGCAGCCTACGAGCAGTACTTC
>TRBJ1-2|.|TRBV7-2|.
CASSLAWGLDYGYTF
TGTGCCAGCAGCTTAGCGTGGGGGCTGGACTATGGCTACACCTTC
>TRBJ2-7|.|TRBV18|TRBD1
CASSPGRTGASYEQYF
TGTGCCAGCTCACCCGGGCGGACAGGGGCCTCCTACGAGCAGTACTTC
>TRBJ2-3|.|TRBV10-1|TRBD2
CASSLLAGVPDTQYF
TGCGCCAGCAGTCTACTAGCGGGGGTGCCAGATACGCAGTATTTT
>TRBJ2-7|.|TRBV28|.
CASSLSGLAFYEQYF
TGTGCCAGCAGTTTATCGGGGCTAGCGTTTTACGAGCAGTACTTC
>TRBJ2-7|once|TRBV28|TRBD2
CATYRTSYYEQYF
TGTGCAACTTACCGGACTAGCTATTACGAGCAGTACTTC
>TRBJ1-5|few|TRBV2|.
CASSEGGTNHQPQHF
TGTGCCAGCAGTGAAGGGGGCACAAACCATCAGCCCCAGCATTTT
>TRBJ2-1|.|TRBV11-2|.
CASSPRGGYDEQFF
TGTGCCAGCAGCCCCAGGGGAGGGTACGATGAGCAGTTCTTC
>TRBJ2-1|.|TRBV9|TRBD2
CASSVEASGRVNYNEQFF
TGTGCCAGCAGCGTAGAGGCTAGCGGGCGGGTCAACTACAATGAGCAGTTCTTC
>TRBJ2-1|.|TRBV5-6|TRBD1
CASSPTGVNEQFF
TGTGCCAGCAGTCCTACAGGGGTCAATGAGCAGTTCTTC
>TRBJ1-2|.|TRBV6-5|TRBD1
CASSYSSGGGYGYTF
TGTGCCAGCAGTTACTCGTCAGGGGGTGGATATGGCTACACCTTC